The 4 T cell receptor beta chains presented below share a single source sample, sequenced in a study of graft-versus-host responses after intestinal transplantation. Clones were sequenced by immunoSEQ multiplex PCR, and TCRdb holds only the in-frame ones, with some missing. The table includes under 45,000 clones, 89% detected once. The sequenced sample was PBMCs, obtained 260 to 280 days after transplant. The receptors were gathered from a human patient who received an intestinal transplant, so some T cells may come from the graft donor.

The chain joins TRBV30 to TRBJ2-7, with 11 bases aligning to TRBD2. The CDR3 has 15 residues. J lost 3 bases, V lost 0 bases, and 4 bases had no gene match. The germline gives CDR1 GTSNPN, CDR2 SVGIG (reference sequence). The CDR3 is CAWSVRLAGYYEQYF. The CDR3 region has the DNA TGTGCCTGGAGTGTACGACTAGCGGGGTACTACGAGCAGTACTTC. The full variable domain, with the rest looked up from reference TRBV30 and TRBJ2-7, is SQTIHQWPATLVQPVGSPLSLECTVEGTSNPNLYWYRQAAGRGLQLLFYSVGIGQISSEVPQNLSASRPQDRQFILSSKKLLLSDSGFYLCAWSVRLAGYYEQYFGPGTRLTVT.

As regards this clone: The junction differs from germline at one of its ends, possibly a read error. The J gene is TRBJ2-1, the V gene TRBV3-1 (or the pseudogene TRBV3-2); D is undetermined. CDR1 is LGHDT, CDR2 YNNKEL, per germline (reference sequence). This CDR3 spans 9 amino acids. The CDR3 here is CASSQYPVF. In nucleotides, the CDR3 is TGTGCCAGCAGCCAATACCCAGTCTTC.

The rearrangement links TRBV29-1 to TRBJ2-5; D is ambiguous. The CDR3 has 12 residues. Trimming shortened V by 7 bases and J by 7 bases, and 16 bases separated the two germline ends. Germline V lookup: CDR1 SQVTM, CDR2 ANQGSEA. The CDR3 reads CSGRTPDGTQYF. CDR3 nucleotides: TGCAGCGGCCGAACACCGGACGGGACCCAGTACTTC.

The chain carries TRBV1 and TRBJ1-1. TRBV1 is a recognized pseudogene. The CDR3 has 14 amino acids. In nucleotides, the CDR3 is TGCACCAGCAGCCGAGGGCTGCTGGGCACTGAAGCTTTCTTT. Its translation: CTSSRGLLGTEAFF.